Listed below are T cell receptor beta chains from one sample, sequenced in a study of beta chain features in type 1 diabetes. Clones were sequenced by immunoSEQ multiplex PCR, and TCRdb holds only the in-frame ones, with some missing. Of 430,000 or so clones detected, over 9.5% appear once; the ten largest clones hold less than 0.06%. The sequenced material came from naive CD4+ T cells from blood. Every receptor here comes from a young woman in good health. CDR3s include the opening cysteine and the closing phenylalanine or tryptophan. Size is stated for part of the rows, as once, few or many counts, or as a class when the clone is expanded.

clone size: many; V gene: TRBV29-1; J gene: TRBJ2-7; CDR3 protein: CSVLTGPSYEQYF
clone size: -; V gene: TRBV10-3; J gene: TRBJ2-3; CDR3 protein: CAISGGQGRSTDTQYF
clone size: -; V gene: TRBV20-1; J gene: TRBJ1-2; CDR3 protein: CSAIKGYGYTF
clone size: -; V gene: TRBV11-2; J gene: TRBJ2-5; CDR3 protein: CASSPLRRGTQETQYF
clone size: -; V gene: TRBV5-1; J gene: TRBJ1-2; CDR3 protein: CASTLSPGRDYGYTF
clone size: -; V gene: TRBV30; J gene: TRBJ2-5; CDR3 protein: CAFKIAIPGTQYF
clone size: few; V gene: TRBV7-9; J gene: TRBJ2-3; CDR3 protein: CASSPTLGAWEDTQYF
clone size: few; V gene: TRBV15; J gene: TRBJ2-1; CDR3 protein: CATSIAREYEQFF
clone size: -; V gene: TRBV7-7; J gene: TRBJ2-1; CDR3 protein: CASSPLTGSNEQFF
clone size: few; V gene: TRBV27; J gene: TRBJ2-1; CDR3 protein: CASSFLARGYNEQFF
clone size: few; V gene: TRBV7-2; J gene: TRBJ2-4; CDR3 protein: CASSVTSGVGDIQYF
clone size: few; V gene: TRBV7-2; J gene: TRBJ2-2; CDR3 protein: CASSPNTGAPGELFF
clone size: -; V gene: TRBV5-4; J gene: TRBJ2-5; CDR3 protein: CASSPTGTGFGTQYF
clone size: -; V gene: TRBV30; J gene: TRBJ1-3; CDR3 protein: CAWSKKSSGNTIYF
clone size: few; V gene: TRBV29-1; J gene: TRBJ2-3; CDR3 protein: CSVMGLAGTDTQYF
clone size: -; V gene: TRBV15; J gene: TRBJ1-1; CDR3 protein: CATRLMAANTEAFF
clone size: -; V gene: TRBV4-1; J gene: TRBJ2-1; CDR3 protein: CASSQASMVVQFF
clone size: few; V gene: TRBV5-1; J gene: TRBJ1-2; CDR3 protein: CASSFGQTNYGYTF
clone size: many; V gene: TRBV30; J gene: TRBJ2-1; CDR3 protein: CAWSEGSIYNEQFF
clone size: -; V gene: TRBV20-1; J gene: TRBJ1-4; CDR3 protein: CSALGSKLFF
clone size: -; V gene: TRBV4-3; J gene: TRBJ1-2; CDR3 protein: CASSQVGRDYGYTF
clone size: once; V gene: TRBV6-5; J gene: TRBJ2-5; CDR3 protein: CASRLAGGHETQYF
clone size: few; V gene: TRBV21-1; J gene: TRBJ1-5; CDR3 protein: CASSTGQALSNQPQHF
clone size: -; V gene: TRBV4-3; J gene: TRBJ1-1; CDR3 protein: CASSIPGRSTEAFF
clone size: few; V gene: TRBV7-2; J gene: TRBJ2-1; CDR3 protein: CASSPTWLAGYNEQFF